These 5 T cell receptor beta chains share one sample of origin, sequenced in a study of cytomegalovirus exposure and HLA in healthy donors. This PCR relied on a set of 60 Vbeta primers and 13 Jbeta primers. TCRdb keeps only in-frame clones here, not all; method: immunoSEQ multiplex PCR. Of approximately 70,000 clones listed, 55% to 75% are singletons. The sample was PBMCs. These receptors were obtained from a woman in her 40s in good health and CMV-seropositive.

The chain combines TRBV10-1 with TRBJ2-2; 8 nucleotides align to TRBD1. After removal of 10 bases from V and 6 bases from J, the junction contained 19 bases not matched to a gene. The CDR3 is 17 residues long. Germline CDR1 WNHNN, CDR2 SYGVQD (reference sequence). The DNA for the CDR3 is TGCGCCACCGTCACTTCCGGACAGGGAAGGCTCCCCGGGGAGCTGTTTTTT. Translation gives CATVTSGQGRLPGELFF.

This sequence joins TRBV27 and TRBJ2-7; 10 nucleotides line up with TRBD2. CDR3 length equals 14 residues. Looked up from germline, CDR1 is MNHEY and CDR2 is SMNVEV (reference sequence). The J segment lost 2 bases and the V segment lost 6 bases, leaving 4 bases of the junction unmatched. CDR3 bases: TGTGCCAGCAGGGTAGCGGGGGGCCCCTACGAGCAGTACTTC. Translation: CASRVAGGPYEQYF.

As concerns this clone: The junction departs from germline at one end; a sequencing error may be responsible. Within the sample, other DNA sequences also encode this same CDR3. This chain links TRBV9 with TRBJ1-1; 11 positions match TRBD1. Germline CDR1 SGDLS, CDR2 YYNGEE. This CDR3 spans 14 amino acids. The CDR3 nucleotides are TGTGCCAGCAGTTGGGGACAGGGGGATACTGAGGCTTTCTTT. Translation: CASSWGQGDTEAFF. Together with reference TRBV9 and TRBJ1-1, the CDR3 gives the full variable domain: DSGVTQTPKHLITATGQRVTLRCSPRSGDLSVYWYQQSLDQGLQFLIQYYNGEERAKGNILERFSAQQFPDLHSELNLSSLELGDSALYFCASSWGQGDTEAFFGQGTRLTVV.

This chain links TRBV4-1 with TRBJ2-1, with a possible D match to TRBD1 (5 bases). The germline CDR1 and CDR2 sequences are MGHRA and YSYEKL. V gave up 0 bases and J gave up 12 bases, with 24 bases separating them. The CDR3 has 17 residues. DNA of the CDR3: TGCGCCAGCAGCCAAGAACCCGGAGACAGAATTGTTAAAGGGCAGTTCTTC. Amino acid sequence: CASSQEPGDRIVKGQFF.

This clone was found a few times. This chain uses TRBV7-9 with TRBJ1-1, with 7 bases lining up with TRBD1. The CDR3 length is 13 residues. Losses at the gene ends were 3 bases for V and 4 bases for J; bases not matched to a gene: 2. Germline lookup yields CDR1 SEHNR and CDR2 FQNEAQ (reference sequence). In DNA, the CDR3 is TGTGCCAGCAGCTTGGAGGGGGCCACTGAAGCTTTCTTT. Residues: CASSLEGATEAFF.